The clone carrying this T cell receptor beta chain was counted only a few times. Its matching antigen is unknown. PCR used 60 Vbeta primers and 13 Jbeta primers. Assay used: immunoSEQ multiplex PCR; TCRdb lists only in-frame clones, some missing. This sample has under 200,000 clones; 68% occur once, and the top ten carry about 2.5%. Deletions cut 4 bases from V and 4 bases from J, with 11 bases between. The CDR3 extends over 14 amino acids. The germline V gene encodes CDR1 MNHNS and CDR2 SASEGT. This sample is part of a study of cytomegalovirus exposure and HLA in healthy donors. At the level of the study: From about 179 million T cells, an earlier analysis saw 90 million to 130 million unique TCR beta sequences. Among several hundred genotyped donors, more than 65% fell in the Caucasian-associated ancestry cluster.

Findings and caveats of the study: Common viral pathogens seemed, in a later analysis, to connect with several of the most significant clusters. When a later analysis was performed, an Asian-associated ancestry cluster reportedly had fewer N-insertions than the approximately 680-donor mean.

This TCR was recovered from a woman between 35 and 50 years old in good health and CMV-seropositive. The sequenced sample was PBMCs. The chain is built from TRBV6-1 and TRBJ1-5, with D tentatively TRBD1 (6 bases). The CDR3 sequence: CASSVNRVNQPQHF. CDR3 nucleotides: TGTGCCAGCAGTGTCAACAGGGTAAATCAGCCCCAGCATTTT.